What follows is one TCR beta chain and its context. Its antigen is currently unknown. The sample's treatment: roughly 11-day PBMC culture with coronavirus spike peptide pools or control peptides (ViraFEST assay). Culture of 2 million to 2.5 million PBMCs per well took place with about 10 IU/ml IL-2 and about 10 ug/ml peptide pools. The data were taken from a study of vaccination and CD4 T cells after COVID-19. Study as a whole: Samples were taken after vaccination, a median of around 67 days after dose two, with a range of 14 to 241.

Germline CDR1 is SGHVS and CDR2 is FNYEAQ. CDR3 length equals 14 residues. Trimming pared 5 bases from V and 7 bases from J, leaving 14 bases between. The Oncomine TCR Beta short-read assay was applied to DNA of cultured CD4+ T cells. Genomic DNA was taken out of cultured CD4+ T cells by extraction. MiXCR, run by TCRdb on the PCR reads, gives a single entry per CDR3 protein. The sample includes 9,500 to 15,000 distinct CDR3 sequences, approximately 63% of them seen just once. Study-level results: SARS-CoV-2-reactive clonotypes showed a nonsignificant median rise from roughly 21 to 40.

The source is a human donor who had recovered from COVID-19. The sample comprised CD4+ T cells from blood, cultured in vitro. V is TRBV7-6 and J is TRBJ2-2; D perhaps matches TRBD2 (6 bases). CDR3 nucleotides: TGTGCCAGCAGCGGCACCGGGGGTTACGGGGAGCTGTTTTTT. It codes for CASSGTGGYGELFF.